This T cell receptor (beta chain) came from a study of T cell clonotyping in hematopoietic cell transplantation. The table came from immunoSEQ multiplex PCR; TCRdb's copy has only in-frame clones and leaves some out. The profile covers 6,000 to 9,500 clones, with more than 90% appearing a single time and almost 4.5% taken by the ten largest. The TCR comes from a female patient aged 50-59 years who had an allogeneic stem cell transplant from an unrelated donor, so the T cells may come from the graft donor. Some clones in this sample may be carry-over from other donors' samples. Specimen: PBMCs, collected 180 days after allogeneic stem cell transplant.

The CDR3 spells CASQQAPNYEQYF. The CDR3 nucleotides read TGTGCCAGCCAGCAGGCCCCTAACTACGAGCAGTACTTC. This chain connects TRBV6-5 to TRBJ2-7; unclear D gene. The germline CDR1 and CDR2 sequences are MNHEY and SVGAGI. Trimming removed 8 bases at V and 3 bases at J, with 14 bases between. This CDR3 spans 13 amino acids.